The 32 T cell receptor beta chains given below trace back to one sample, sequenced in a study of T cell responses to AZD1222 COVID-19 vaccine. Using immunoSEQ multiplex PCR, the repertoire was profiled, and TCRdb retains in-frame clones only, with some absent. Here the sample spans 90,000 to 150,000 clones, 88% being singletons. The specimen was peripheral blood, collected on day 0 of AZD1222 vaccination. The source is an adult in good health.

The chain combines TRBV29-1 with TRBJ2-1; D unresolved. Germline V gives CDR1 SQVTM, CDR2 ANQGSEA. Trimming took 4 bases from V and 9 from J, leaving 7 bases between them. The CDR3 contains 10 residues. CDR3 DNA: TGCAGCGTTGGACTTTTTGAGCAGTTCTTC. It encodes CSVGLFEQFF.

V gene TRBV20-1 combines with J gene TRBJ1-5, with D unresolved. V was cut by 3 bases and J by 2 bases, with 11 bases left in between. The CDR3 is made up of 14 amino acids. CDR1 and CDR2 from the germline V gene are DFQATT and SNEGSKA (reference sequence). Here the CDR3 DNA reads TGCAGTGCTAGTCTTAACACGGGCAATCAGCCCCAGCATTTT. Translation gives CSASLNTGNQPQHF.

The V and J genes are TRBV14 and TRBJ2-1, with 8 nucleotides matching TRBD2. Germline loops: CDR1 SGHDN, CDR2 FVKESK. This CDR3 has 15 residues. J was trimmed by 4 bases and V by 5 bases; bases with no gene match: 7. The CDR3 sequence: CASSATIAGYNEQFF. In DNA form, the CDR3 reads TGTGCCAGCAGCGCGACCATAGCGGGATACAATGAGCAGTTCTTC. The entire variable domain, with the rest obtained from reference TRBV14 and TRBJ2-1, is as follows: EAGVTQFPSHSVIEKGQTVTLRCDPISGHDNLYWYRRVMGKEIKFLLHFVKESKQDESGMPNNRFLAERTGGTYSTLKVQPAELEDSGVYFCASSATIAGYNEQFFGPGTRLTVL.

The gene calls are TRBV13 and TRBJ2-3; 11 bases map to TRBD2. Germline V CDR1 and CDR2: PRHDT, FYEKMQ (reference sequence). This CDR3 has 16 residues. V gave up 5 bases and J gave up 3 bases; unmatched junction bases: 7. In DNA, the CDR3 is TGTGCCAGCAGCGTACTAGCGGGGGTTTTGACAGATACGCAGTATTTT. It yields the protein CASSVLAGVLTDTQYF.

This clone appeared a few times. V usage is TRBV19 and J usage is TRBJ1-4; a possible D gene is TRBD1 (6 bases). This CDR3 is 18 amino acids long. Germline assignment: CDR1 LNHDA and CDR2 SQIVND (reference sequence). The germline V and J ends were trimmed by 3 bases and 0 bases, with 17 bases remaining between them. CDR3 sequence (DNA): TGTGCCAGTAGTATGGGCAGGGGATCTACCCCAACTAATGAAAAACTGTTTTTT. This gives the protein CASSMGRGSTPTNEKLFF.

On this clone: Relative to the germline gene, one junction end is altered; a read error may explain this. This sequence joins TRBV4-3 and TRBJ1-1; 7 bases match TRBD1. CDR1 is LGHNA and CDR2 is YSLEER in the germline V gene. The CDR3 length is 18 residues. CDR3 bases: TGCCCCAGCAGCCGAAGAGGGGGGGACAGCCCCATGAACACTGAAGCTTTCTTT. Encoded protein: CPSSRRGGDSPMNTEAFF.

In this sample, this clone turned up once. In nucleotides, the CDR3 is TGTGCCAGCAGCCAAGATCCTAGCGGGGGCCCGTTCCAAGAGACCCAGTACTTC. It is translated as CASSQDPSGGPFQETQYF. This chain links TRBV4-2 with TRBJ2-5; 10 bases match TRBD2. V was clipped by 0 bases and J by 1 base; unmatched bases: 8. The germline gives CDR1 LGHNA, CDR2 YNFKEQ. The length of the CDR3 is 18 residues.

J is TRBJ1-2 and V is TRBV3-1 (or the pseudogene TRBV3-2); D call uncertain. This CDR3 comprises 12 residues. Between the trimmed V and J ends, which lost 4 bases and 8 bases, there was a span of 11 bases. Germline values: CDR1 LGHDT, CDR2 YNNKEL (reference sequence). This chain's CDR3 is CASSLLQGGYTF. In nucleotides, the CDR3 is TGTGCCAGCAGCCTTCTGCAAGGGGGCTACACCTTC.

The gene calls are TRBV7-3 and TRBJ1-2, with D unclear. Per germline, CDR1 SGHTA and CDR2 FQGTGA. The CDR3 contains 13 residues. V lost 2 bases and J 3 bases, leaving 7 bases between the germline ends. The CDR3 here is CASSLQAHYGYTF. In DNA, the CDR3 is TGTGCCAGCAGCTTACAGGCACACTATGGCTACACCTTC.

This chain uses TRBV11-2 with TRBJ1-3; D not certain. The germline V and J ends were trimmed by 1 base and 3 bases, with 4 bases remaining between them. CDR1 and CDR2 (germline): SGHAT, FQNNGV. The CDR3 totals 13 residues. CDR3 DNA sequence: TGTGCCAGCAGCTTAGGGCTTGGAAACACCATATATTTT. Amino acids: CASSLGLGNTIYF.

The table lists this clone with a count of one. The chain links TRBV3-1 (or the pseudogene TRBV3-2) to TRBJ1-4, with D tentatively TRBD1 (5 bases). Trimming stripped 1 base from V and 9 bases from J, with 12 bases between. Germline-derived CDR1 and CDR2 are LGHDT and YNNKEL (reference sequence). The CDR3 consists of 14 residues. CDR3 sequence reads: CASSQVGPLQKLFF. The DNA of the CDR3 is TGTGCCAGCAGCCAAGTGGGGCCCTTGCAAAAACTGTTTTTT.

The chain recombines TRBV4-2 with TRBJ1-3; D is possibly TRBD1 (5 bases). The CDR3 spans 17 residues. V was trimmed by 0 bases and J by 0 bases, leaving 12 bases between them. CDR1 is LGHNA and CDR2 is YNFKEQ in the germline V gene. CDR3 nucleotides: TGTGCCAGCAGCCAAGATTGGGCAGGGAGCTCTGGAAACACCATATATTTT. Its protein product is CASSQDWAGSSGNTIYF.

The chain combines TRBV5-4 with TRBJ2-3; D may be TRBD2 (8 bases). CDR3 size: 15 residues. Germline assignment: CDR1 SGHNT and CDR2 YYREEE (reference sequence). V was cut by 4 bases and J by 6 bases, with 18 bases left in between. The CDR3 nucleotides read TGTGCCAGCAGCCCGGGGGGGACAGCGGCGGATACGCAGTATTTT. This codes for CASSPGGTAADTQYF.

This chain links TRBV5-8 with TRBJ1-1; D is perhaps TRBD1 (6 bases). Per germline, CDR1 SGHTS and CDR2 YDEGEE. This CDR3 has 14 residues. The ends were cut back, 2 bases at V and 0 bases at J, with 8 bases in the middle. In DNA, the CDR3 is TGTGCCAGCAGCTTAGGGACATTGAACACTGAAGCTTTCTTT. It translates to CASSLGTLNTEAFF.

CDR3 bases: TGTGCCAGCAGTTCGACAGGGTGGGAGCAGTACTTC. Protein product: CASSSTGWEQYF. This sequence joins TRBV5-5 and TRBJ2-7; TRBD1 aligns across 7 bases. This CDR3 region has 12 residues. Germline V gives CDR1 SGHKS, CDR2 YYEKEE (reference sequence). Unmatched junction bases numbered 6, after V lost 5 bases and J lost 7 bases.

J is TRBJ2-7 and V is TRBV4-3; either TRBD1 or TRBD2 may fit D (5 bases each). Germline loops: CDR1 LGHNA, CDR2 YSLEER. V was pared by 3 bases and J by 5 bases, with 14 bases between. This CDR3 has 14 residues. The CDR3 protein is CASSQAGTFNEQYF. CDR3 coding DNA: TGCGCCAGCAGCCAGGCAGGGACGTTTAACGAGCAGTACTTC.

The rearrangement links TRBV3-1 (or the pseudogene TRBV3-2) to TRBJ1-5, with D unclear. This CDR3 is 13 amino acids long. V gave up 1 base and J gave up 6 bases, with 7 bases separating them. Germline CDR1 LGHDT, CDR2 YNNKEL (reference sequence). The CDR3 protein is CASSQGGSQPQHF. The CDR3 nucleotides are TGTGCCAGCAGCCAAGGGGGATCTCAGCCCCAGCATTTT.

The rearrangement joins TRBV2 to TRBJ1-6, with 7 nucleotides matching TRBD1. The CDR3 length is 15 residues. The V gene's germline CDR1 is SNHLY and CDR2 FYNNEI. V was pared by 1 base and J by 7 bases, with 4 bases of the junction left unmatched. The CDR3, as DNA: TGTGCCAGCAGTGAAGAGACAGGGTACAATTCACCCCTCCACTTT. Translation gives CASSEETGYNSPLHF.

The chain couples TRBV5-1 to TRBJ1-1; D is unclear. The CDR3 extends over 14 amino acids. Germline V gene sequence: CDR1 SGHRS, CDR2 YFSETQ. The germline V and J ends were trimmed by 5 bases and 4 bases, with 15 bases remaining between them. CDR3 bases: TGCGCCAGCAGAGGTTCGAGGGTTCGCACTGAAGCTTTCTTT. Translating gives CASRGSRVRTEAFF. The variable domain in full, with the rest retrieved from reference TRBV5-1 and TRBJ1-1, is KAGVTQTPRYLIKTRGQQVTLSCSPISGHRSVSWYQQTPGQGLQFLFEYFSETQRNKGNFPGRFSGRQFSNSRSEMNVSTLELGDSALYLCASRGSRVRTEAFFGQGTRLTVV.

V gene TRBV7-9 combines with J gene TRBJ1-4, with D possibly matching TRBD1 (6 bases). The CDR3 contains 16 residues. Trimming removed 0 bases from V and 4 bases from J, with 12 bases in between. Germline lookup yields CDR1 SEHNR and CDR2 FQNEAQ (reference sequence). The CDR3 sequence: CASSLAGARGNEKLFF. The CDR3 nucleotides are TGTGCCAGCAGCTTAGCGGGGGCGCGGGGTAATGAAAAACTGTTTTTT.

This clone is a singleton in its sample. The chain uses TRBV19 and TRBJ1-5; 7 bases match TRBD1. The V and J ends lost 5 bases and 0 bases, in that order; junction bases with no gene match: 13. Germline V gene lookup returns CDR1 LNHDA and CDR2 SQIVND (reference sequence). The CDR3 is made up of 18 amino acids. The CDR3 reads CASSGRPRDSYSNQPQHF. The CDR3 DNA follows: TGTGCCAGTAGTGGCCGCCCCCGGGACAGCTATAGCAATCAGCCCCAGCATTTT.

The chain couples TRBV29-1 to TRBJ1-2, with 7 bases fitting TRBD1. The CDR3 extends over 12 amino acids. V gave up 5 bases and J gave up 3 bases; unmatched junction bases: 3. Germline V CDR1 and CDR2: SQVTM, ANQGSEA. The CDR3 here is CSVSGGYYGYTF. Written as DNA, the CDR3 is TGCAGCGTTTCAGGGGGGTACTATGGCTACACCTTC.

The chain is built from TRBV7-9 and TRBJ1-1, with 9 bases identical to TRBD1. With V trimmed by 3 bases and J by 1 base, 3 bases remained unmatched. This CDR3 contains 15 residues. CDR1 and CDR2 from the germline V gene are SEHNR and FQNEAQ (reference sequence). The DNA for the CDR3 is TGTGCCAGCAGCTTTACAGGGGGCGGGAACACTGAAGCTTTCTTT. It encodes CASSFTGGGNTEAFF.

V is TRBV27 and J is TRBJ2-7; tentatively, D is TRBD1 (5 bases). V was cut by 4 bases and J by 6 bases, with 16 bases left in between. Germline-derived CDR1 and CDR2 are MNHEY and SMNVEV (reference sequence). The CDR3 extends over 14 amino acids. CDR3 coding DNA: TGTGCCAGCAGTTACAACAGGTACATGGCCGAGCAGTACTTC. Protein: CASSYNRYMAEQYF.

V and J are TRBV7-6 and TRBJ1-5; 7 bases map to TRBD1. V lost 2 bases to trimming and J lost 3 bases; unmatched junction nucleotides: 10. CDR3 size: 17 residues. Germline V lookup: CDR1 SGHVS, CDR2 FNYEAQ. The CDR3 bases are TGTGCCAGCAGCTTATTTCGGAGAGGGGGCTACAATCAGCCCCAGCATTTT. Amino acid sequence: CASSLFRRGGYNQPQHF.

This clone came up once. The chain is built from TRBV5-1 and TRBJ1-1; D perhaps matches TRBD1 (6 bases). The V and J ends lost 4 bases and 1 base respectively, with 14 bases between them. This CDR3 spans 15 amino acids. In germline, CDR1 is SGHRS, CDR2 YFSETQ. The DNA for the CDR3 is TGCGCCAGCAGCCAGTCCGGGACACAGAACACTGAAGCTTTCTTT. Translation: CASSQSGTQNTEAFF. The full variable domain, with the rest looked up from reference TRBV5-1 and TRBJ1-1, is KAGVTQTPRYLIKTRGQQVTLSCSPISGHRSVSWYQQTPGQGLQFLFEYFSETQRNKGNFPGRFSGRQFSNSRSEMNVSTLELGDSALYLCASSQSGTQNTEAFFGQGTRLTVV.

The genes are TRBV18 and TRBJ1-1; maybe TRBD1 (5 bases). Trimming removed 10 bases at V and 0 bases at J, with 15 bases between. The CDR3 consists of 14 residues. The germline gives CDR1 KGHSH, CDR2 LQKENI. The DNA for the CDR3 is TGTGCCACGCGGGTAACAGGTTTGAACACTGAAGCTTTCTTT. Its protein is CATRVTGLNTEAFF.

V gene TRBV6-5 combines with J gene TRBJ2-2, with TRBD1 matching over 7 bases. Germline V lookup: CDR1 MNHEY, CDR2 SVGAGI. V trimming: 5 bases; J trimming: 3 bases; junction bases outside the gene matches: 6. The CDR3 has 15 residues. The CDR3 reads CASSTTGLYTGELFF. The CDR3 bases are TGTGCCAGCAGTACGACAGGGCTTTACACCGGGGAGCTGTTTTTT.

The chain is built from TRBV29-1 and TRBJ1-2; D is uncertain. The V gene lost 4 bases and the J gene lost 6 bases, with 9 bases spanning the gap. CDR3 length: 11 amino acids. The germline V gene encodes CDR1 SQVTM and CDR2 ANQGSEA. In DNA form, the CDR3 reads TGCAGCGTTGTCGGGGTTAATGGCTACACCTTC. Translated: CSVVGVNGYTF.

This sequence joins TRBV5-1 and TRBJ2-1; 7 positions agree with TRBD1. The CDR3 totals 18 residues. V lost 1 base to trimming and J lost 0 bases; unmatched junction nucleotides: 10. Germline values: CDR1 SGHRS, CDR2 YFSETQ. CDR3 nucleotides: TGCGCCAGCAGCTTGTGGGTATCCCAGGGGGTCTCCTACAATGAGCAGTTCTTC. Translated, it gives CASSLWVSQGVSYNEQFF.

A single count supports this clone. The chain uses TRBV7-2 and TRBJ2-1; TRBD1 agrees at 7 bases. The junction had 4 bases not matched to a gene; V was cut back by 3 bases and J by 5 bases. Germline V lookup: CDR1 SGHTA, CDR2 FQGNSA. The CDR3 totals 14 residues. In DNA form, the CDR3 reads TGTGCCAGCAGCTTCCGGGACAGAGACAATGAGCAGTTCTTC. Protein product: CASSFRDRDNEQFF.

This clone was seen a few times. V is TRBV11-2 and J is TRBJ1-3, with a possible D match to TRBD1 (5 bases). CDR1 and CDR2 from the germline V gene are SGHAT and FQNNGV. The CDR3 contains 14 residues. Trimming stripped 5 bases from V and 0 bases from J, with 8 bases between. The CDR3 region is CASSPGSSGNTIYF. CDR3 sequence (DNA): TGTGCCAGCAGCCCAGGGTCCTCTGGAAACACCATATATTTT. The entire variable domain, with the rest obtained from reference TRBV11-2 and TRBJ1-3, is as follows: EAGVAQSPRYKIIEKRQSVAFWCNPISGHATLYWYQQILGQGPKLLIQFQNNGVVDDSQLPKDRFSAERLKGVDSTLKIQPAKLEDSAVYLCASSPGSSGNTIYFGEGSWLTVV.